This entry lists 23 T cell receptor beta chains sequenced from one sample in a study of T cells in Graves' hyperthyroidism and ophthalmopathy. Amplification yielded TCR beta CDR3 regions, with RNA transcripts as the source. The TCR CDR3 was amplified in a first-round RT-PCR using the HTBI primer set. TCRdb fed the multiplex PCR reads into MiXCR, producing one record per CDR3 protein. In the table there are approximately 330,000 distinct CDR3 sequences, around 15% of which are singletons. Sequencing was done on a sample of blood. All receptors come from a woman in her 40s with Graves' ophthalmopathy.

In this sample, this clonotype turned up a few times. The V gene is TRBV5-6, the J gene TRBJ1-2; unclear D gene. CDR1 is SGHDT, CDR2 YYEEEE, per germline. The V end lost 0 bases, the J end lost 4 bases, and 16 bases lay between the germline ends. This CDR3 has 16 residues. CDR3 sequence: CASSLVGGRAGYGYTF. Here the CDR3 DNA reads TGTGCCAGCAGCTTGGTAGGAGGAAGGGCAGGCTATGGCTACACCTTC.

This clonotype has ten or more counts. The V and J genes are TRBV2 and TRBJ2-1; TRBD2 matches at 8 bases. The V gene end was trimmed by 4 bases and the J gene end by 2 bases; junction bases not matched to a gene: 4. The CDR3 is 15 amino acids. Germline CDR1 reads SNHLY; CDR2 reads FYNNEI. In DNA form, the CDR3 reads TGTGCCAGCAGTGGAGCGGGAGTCCCCTACAATGAGCAGTTCTTC. This translates into CASSGAGVPYNEQFF.

This clonotype was counted between two and nine times. The gene calls are TRBV4-1 and TRBJ2-3, with D possibly TRBD1 on 5 matching bases. Looked up from germline, CDR1 is MGHRA and CDR2 is YSYEKL. V gave up 0 bases and J gave up 4 bases, with 8 bases separating them. This CDR3 is 14 amino acids long. The CDR3 bases are TGCGCCAGCAGCCAAGACCCAGGGCCAGATACGCAGTATTTT. Protein sequence: CASSQDPGPDTQYF.

This clonotype was counted at least ten times. This chain connects TRBV28 to TRBJ2-3, with 7 nucleotides matching TRBD1. In germline, CDR1 is MDHEN, CDR2 SYDVKM. V shed 6 bases and J 4 bases; nucleotides not matched to a gene: 13. CDR3 length: 16 amino acids. DNA of the CDR3: TGTGCCAGCAGCTCAGCCCGGGACAGTAGTCCAGATACGCAGTATTTT. Encoded protein: CASSSARDSSPDTQYF.

This clonotype was found a few times. The chain is built from TRBV9 and TRBJ2-5; D gene unclear. The CDR3 consists of 12 residues. Germline V gene data show CDR1 as SGDLS and CDR2 as YYNGEE. Trimming left V 0 bases short and J 4 bases short, with 4 bases between. As DNA, the CDR3 is TGTGCCAGCAGCGTAGAGGGAGAGACCCAGTACTTC. It translates to CASSVEGETQYF.

The chain employs TRBV2 and TRBJ2-7; 13 bases map to TRBD2. Germline V gene sequence: CDR1 SNHLY, CDR2 FYNNEI. CDR3 length: 17 amino acids. After removal of 5 bases from V and 4 bases from J, the junction contained 11 bases not matched to a gene. CDR3 coding DNA: TGTGCCAGCAGTCCCGGACTAGCGGGGGATATAAGGTACGAGCAGTACTTC. It codes for CASSPGLAGDIRYEQYF. Full variable domain (missing parts from reference TRBV2 and TRBJ2-7): EPEVTQTPSHQVTQMGQEVILRCVPISNHLYFYWYRQILGQKVEFLVSFYNNEISEKSEIFDDQFSVERPDGSNFTLKIRSTKLEDSAMYFCASSPGLAGDIRYEQYFGPGTRLTVT.

This clonotype turned up a few times. The V and J genes are TRBV20-1 and TRBJ2-5; weak D call: TRBD2 (6 bases). This CDR3 region has 13 residues. The ends were cut back, 5 bases at V and 5 bases at J, with 15 bases in the middle. CDR1 DFQATT and CDR2 SNEGSKA come from the germline V gene (reference sequence). The CDR3 reads CSAEIADGETQYF. The CDR3 DNA follows: TGCAGTGCTGAAATAGCGGATGGGGAGACCCAGTACTTC.

The chain employs TRBV10-2 and TRBJ2-5; 9 bases map to TRBD2. The V segment lost 1 base and the J segment 5 bases; nucleotides outside the gene matches: 11. Germline CDR1 and CDR2: WSHSY and SAAADI. The CDR3 contains 17 residues. DNA of the CDR3: TGCGCCAGCAGTGAGTGGCCTAGCGGGGCCTCGGGGGAGACCCAGTACTTC. It codes for CASSEWPSGASGETQYF.

This chain joins TRBV5-4 and TRBJ1-1, with a tentative D call TRBD1 (6 bases). Germline CDR1 reads SGHNT; CDR2 reads YYREEE (reference sequence). V lost 4 bases and J lost 1, with 14 bases in between. The CDR3 has 15 amino acids. This CDR3 is CASSHKGGPNTEAFF. CDR3 bases: TGTGCCAGCAGCCACAAGGGGGGCCCGAACACTGAAGCTTTCTTT.

This clonotype was seen repeatedly, ten times or more. This chain links TRBV7-9 with TRBJ2-5; 11 bases line up with TRBD2. The germline gives CDR1 SEHNR, CDR2 FQNEAQ (reference sequence). With V trimmed by 5 bases and J by 5 bases, 10 bases remained unmatched. The CDR3 runs to 16 residues. The CDR3 sequence: CASSDTGLAVVETQYF. The CDR3, as DNA: TGTGCCAGCAGCGATACGGGACTAGCGGTGGTCGAGACCCAGTACTTC.

This clonotype has a count of ten or more. The CDR3 region has the DNA TGTGCCAGCAGCTTTGCTAGCGGGAGGCACTCCTACGAGCAGTACTTC. Encoded protein: CASSFASGRHSYEQYF. J is TRBJ2-7 and V is TRBV7-9; 11 positions match TRBD2. The CDR3 totals 16 residues. Germline values: CDR1 SEHNR, CDR2 FQNEAQ (reference sequence). V was pared by 3 bases and J by 0 bases, with 4 bases of the junction left unmatched.

This clonotype was counted at least ten times. The chain couples TRBV7-2 to TRBJ2-5; possible D gene TRBD2, 5 bases. V was cut by 5 bases and J by 4 bases, with 17 bases left in between. There are 15 residues in the CDR3. From germline, CDR1 is SGHTA and CDR2 FQGNSA. The chain's CDR3 is CASSPALLVIETQYF. The CDR3 DNA follows: TGTGCCAGCAGCCCAGCCTTACTAGTAATAGAGACCCAGTACTTC.

There are many counts of this clonotype. The rearrangement links TRBV9 to TRBJ2-1; D tentatively reads TRBD1 or TRBD2 (5 bases each). Per the germline V gene, CDR1 is SGDLS and CDR2 is YYNGEE. The CDR3 extends over 15 amino acids. V was trimmed by 3 bases and J by 5 bases, leaving 15 bases between them. Here the CDR3 DNA reads TGTGCCAGCAGCGCCCCCGGGACCGTCGACAATGAGCAGTTCTTC. Protein sequence: CASSAPGTVDNEQFF.

This clonotype showed up many times. The V gene is TRBV28, the J gene TRBJ1-5; D is unclear. Germline assignment: CDR1 MDHEN and CDR2 SYDVKM. Trimming left V 0 bases short and J 3 bases short, with 15 bases between. The CDR3 runs to 17 residues. CDR3 in DNA: TGTGCCAGCAGTTTATGGGGTAGGGCAGGCGTCAATCAGCCCCAGCATTTT. Protein: CASSLWGRAGVNQPQHF.

On this clonotype itself: Possible read error: a much larger clone is one base away. The rearrangement links TRBV2 to TRBJ2-7; the D gene is possibly TRBD2 (7 bases). This CDR3 contains 15 residues. The germline CDR1 and CDR2 sequences are SNHLY and FYNNEI. CDR3 protein: CASTQGGGPINEQCF. In DNA, the CDR3 is TGTGCCAGCACCCAAGGGGGGGGCCCCATCAACGAGCAGTGCTTC.

A note on this clonotype: At one boundary the junction diverges from the germline segment, which might be a read error. The chain is built from TRBV7-9 and TRBJ1-6; the D is unclear. This CDR3 contains 12 residues. Germline lookup yields CDR1 SEHNR and CDR2 FQNEAQ (reference sequence). CDR3 DNA: TGTGTCAGCAGCTTAGAACATTCACCCCTCCACTTT. Protein: CVSSLEHSPLHF.

This clonotype came up many times. J is TRBJ2-7 and V is TRBV24-1; D gene ambiguous. The germline V and J ends were trimmed by 4 bases and 5 bases, with 11 bases remaining between them. The CDR3 runs 13 residues. Germline CDR1 and CDR2: KGHDR and SFDVKD. CDR3 DNA sequence: TGTGCCACCAGTGACTTGGACGGAGACGAGCAGTACTTC. This translates into CATSDLDGDEQYF.

A few counts support this clonotype. The V call is TRBV4-2, the J call TRBJ2-7; 8 nucleotides align to TRBD1. Germline V gene lookup returns CDR1 LGHNA and CDR2 YNFKEQ. V lost 4 bases, J lost 2 bases, and 10 bases stayed unmatched. This CDR3 region has 16 residues. The CDR3 DNA reads TGTGCCAGCAGCCGAGTAGGACAGGGAAGGCCCTACGAGCAGTACTTC. It specifies CASSRVGQGRPYEQYF.

This clonotype was recorded many times. The chain combines TRBV28 with TRBJ2-1; tentative D call: TRBD2 (6 bases). Trimming took 7 bases from V and 2 from J, leaving 15 bases between them. Germline V CDR1 and CDR2: MDHEN, SYDVKM. This CDR3 is 15 amino acids long. This CDR3 is CASNRQRAAYNEQFF. The CDR3 DNA sequence: TGTGCCAGCAACCGACAGCGGGCTGCCTACAATGAGCAGTTCTTC.

This clonotype was recorded many times. This chain connects TRBV12-3 or TRBV12-4 to TRBJ2-5; D gene uncertain. The CDR3 runs 13 residues. Trimming stripped 2 bases from V and 2 bases from J, with 6 bases between. In DNA form, the CDR3 reads TGTGCCAGCAGTTTATCCCCACAAGAGACCCAGTACTTC. Translation: CASSLSPQETQYF.

This clonotype was recorded at least ten times. This chain joins TRBV15 and TRBJ1-2; TRBD1 matches at 9 bases. The CDR3 covers 14 residues. V lost 3 bases to trimming and J lost 5 bases; unmatched junction nucleotides: 4. Germline-derived CDR1 and CDR2 are LNHNV and YYDKDF (reference sequence). The CDR3 region has the DNA TGTGCCACCAGCAGGGGACAGGGCCTATATGGCTACACCTTC. This sequence encodes CATSRGQGLYGYTF.

V gene TRBV30 combines with J gene TRBJ1-5; D remains unclear. Trimming cost V 3 bases and J 0 bases, with 6 bases left between them. Germline CDR1 is GTSNPN and CDR2 is SVGIG (reference sequence). The CDR3 covers 13 residues. The CDR3 DNA is TGTGCCTGGAGACTCAATAGCAATCAGCCCCAGCATTTT. It is translated as CAWRLNSNQPQHF.

This clonotype was recorded many times. The gene calls are TRBV12-3 or TRBV12-4 and TRBJ2-1, with 12 bases that match TRBD2. The CDR3 sequence is 18 residues long. V gave up 8 bases and J gave up 4 bases; unmatched junction bases: 15. The CDR3 is CASRLWRLAGGLYNEQFF. The CDR3 DNA sequence: TGTGCCAGCCGGCTGTGGCGGCTAGCGGGGGGGCTGTACAATGAGCAGTTCTTC.